Presented here are 9 T cell receptor beta chains from one specimen sequenced in a study of radiation and T cells in renal cell carcinoma. Sample time point: blood 4 weeks post-SBRT, at nephrectomy. This sample's treatment: 15 Gy SBRT to primary tumor, nephrectomy 4 weeks later. TCRdb's table, derived via immunoSEQ multiplex PCR, lists solely in-frame clones and lacks some. The sample holds about 78,000 clones, roughly nine tenths seen once. The material was blood, obtained from a patient whose treatment included radiotherapy and nephrectomy. The receptor set was obtained from a woman between 70 and 85 years old with renal cell carcinoma.

This chain connects TRBV5-8 to TRBJ1-5; 7 positions match TRBD1. This CDR3 has 16 amino acids. Germline V gene data show CDR1 as SGHTS and CDR2 as YDEGEE. Germline trimming cut 4 bases from V and 0 bases from J; bases unmatched to any gene: 7. The CDR3 nucleotides read TGTGCCAGCAGCCCTACAGGGGACTATAGCAATCAGCCCCAGCATTTT. Its translation: CASSPTGDYSNQPQHF.

The chain employs TRBV5-4 and TRBJ2-4, with 9 bases identical to TRBD1. V shed 4 bases, J shed 2 bases, and the junction held 7 bases outside the gene matches. The CDR3 totals 16 residues. CDR1 SGHNT and CDR2 YYREEE come from the germline V gene (reference sequence). In DNA form, the CDR3 reads TGTGCCAGCAGCCCCTCGGGGACAGGGCCCAAAAACATTCAGTACTTC. Protein product: CASSPSGTGPKNIQYF.

The CDR3 sequence is CASSLGRDSIQSGNTIYF. The CDR3 coding sequence is TGTGCCAGCAGCTTAGGGCGGGACAGTATTCAGTCTGGAAACACCATATATTTT. The chain employs TRBV7-2 and TRBJ1-3; 7 nucleotides align to TRBD1. Germline values: CDR1 SGHTA, CDR2 FQGNSA. The V gene end was trimmed by 1 base and the J gene end by 1 base; junction bases not matched to a gene: 10. The CDR3 totals 18 residues.

The CDR3 bases are TGTGCCAGCAGCTTGGGGGGGCTCGGCACCGGGGAGCTGTTTTTT. Translated, it gives CASSLGGLGTGELFF. The chain uses TRBV11-3 and TRBJ2-2; the D gene is possibly TRBD2 (7 bases). V lost 3 bases, J lost 4 bases, and 12 bases lay in between. From germline, CDR1 is SGHNT and CDR2 YENEEA. The CDR3 sequence is 15 residues long.

The chain joins TRBV5-4 to TRBJ1-1; 9 bases are a match to TRBD1. This CDR3 spans 14 amino acids. V lost 3 bases, J lost 5 bases, and 5 bases stayed unmatched. The V gene's germline CDR1 is SGHNT and CDR2 YYREEE (reference sequence). The CDR3 DNA reads as TGTGCCAGCAGCTCGGGACAGGGAAGGACTGAAGCTTTCTTT. This translates into CASSSGQGRTEAFF.

The rearrangement joins TRBV4-3 to TRBJ1-4; D gene ambiguous. Trimming left V 1 base short and J 6 bases short, with 12 bases between. Germline-derived CDR1 and CDR2 are LGHNA and YSLEER. This CDR3 is built from 15 residues. This CDR3 reads CASSQGDVGYEKLFF. The CDR3 nucleotides read TGCGCCAGCAGCCAAGGCGATGTGGGTTATGAAAAACTGTTTTTT.

The V and J genes are TRBV27 and TRBJ2-7; TRBD1 matches at 12 bases. The V and J ends lost 3 bases and 9 bases, in that order; junction bases with no gene match: 6. Germline V gene sequence: CDR1 MNHEY, CDR2 SMNVEV (reference sequence). The CDR3 sequence is 14 residues long. CDR3 amino acids: CASSFSGQGAVQYF. The CDR3 DNA is TGTGCCAGCAGTTTTTCGGGACAGGGGGCTGTGCAGTACTTC.

This chain links TRBV7-9 with TRBJ1-6; 9 bases are a match to TRBD1. V shed 7 bases and J 9 bases; nucleotides not matched to a gene: 10. This CDR3 has 15 residues. The germline V gene encodes CDR1 SEHNR and CDR2 FQNEAQ (reference sequence). In nucleotides, the CDR3 is TGTGCCAGCATCCCCGGGACAGGGTCACCTTCACCCCTCCACTTT. Translation: CASIPGTGSPSPLHF.

The chain couples TRBV5-1 to TRBJ2-7; D possibly matches TRBD1 or TRBD2 (6 bases each). V was shortened by 1 base and J by 0 bases, with 14 bases between the two germline ends. The CDR3 is 16 residues long. Germline V gene sequence: CDR1 SGHRS, CDR2 YFSETQ. The chain's CDR3 is CASSLKWRGSSYEQYF. The CDR3 nucleotides are TGCGCCAGCAGCTTGAAGTGGAGGGGGAGCTCCTACGAGCAGTACTTC.